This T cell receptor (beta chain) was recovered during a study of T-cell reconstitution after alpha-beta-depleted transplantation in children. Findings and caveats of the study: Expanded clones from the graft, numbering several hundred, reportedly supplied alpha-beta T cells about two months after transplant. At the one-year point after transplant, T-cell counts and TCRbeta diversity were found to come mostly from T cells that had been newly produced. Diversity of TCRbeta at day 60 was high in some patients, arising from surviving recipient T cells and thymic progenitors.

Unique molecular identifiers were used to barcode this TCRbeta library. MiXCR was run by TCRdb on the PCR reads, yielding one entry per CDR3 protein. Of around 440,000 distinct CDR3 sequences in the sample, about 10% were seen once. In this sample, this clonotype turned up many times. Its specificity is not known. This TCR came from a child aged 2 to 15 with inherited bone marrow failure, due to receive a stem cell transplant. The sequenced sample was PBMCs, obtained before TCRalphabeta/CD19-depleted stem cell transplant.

The CDR3 bases are TGTGCCAGCAGCTTAGTTTTCCTGACCCGGCGGGAGACCCAGTACTTC. Translation gives CASSLVFLTRRETQYF. The chain carries TRBV7-8 and TRBJ2-5; D ambiguous. The CDR3 spans 16 residues. Per the germline V gene, CDR1 is SGHVS and CDR2 is FQNEAQ. V lost 1 base to trimming and J lost 5 bases, with 17 bases between them.